This is a list of T cell receptor beta chains from one sample in a study of yellow fever vaccine responses in identical twins. TCRdb reprocessed the RT-PCR reads via MiXCR and lists one record per CDR3 protein. The sample lists about 6,400 distinct CDR3 sequences; roughly 84% were seen once. The material was T cells from blood (PBMCs), unsorted or a sorted subset (not recorded which), obtained before or after yellow fever vaccination (not recorded which). These receptors were obtained from a woman aged 18-29 years who received the yellow fever vaccine. CDR3s include the opening cysteine and the closing phenylalanine or tryptophan. Fields, in order: V gene, D gene, J gene, clone size, CDR3 protein, CDR3 DNA. The D gene is left open where the match is weak. The size of a clone is reported for some rows only, either as once, few or many, or as a class for expanded clones.

TRBV10-3	.	TRBJ1-1	.	CAISEMSVIVTEAFF	TGTGCCATCAGTGAGATGTCGGTCATAGTCACTGAAGCTTTCTTT
TRBV29-1	TRBD2	TRBJ2-1	.	CSVEDLWLAGGPTNEQFF	TGCAGCGTTGAAGATCTTTGGCTAGCGGGAGGGCCGACGAATGAGCAGTTCTTC
TRBV7-9	TRBD1	TRBJ2-7	.	CASTPSGQPYEQYF	TGTGCCAGCACCCCCTCGGGACAGCCCTACGAGCAGTACTTC
TRBV4-3	.	TRBJ2-1	.	CASSQVVGSEQFF	TGCGCCAGCAGCCAAGTTGTAGGGAGTGAGCAGTTCTTC
TRBV11-2	.	TRBJ1-4	.	CASSSTGTGEKLFF	TGTGCCAGCAGCTCCACAGGGACGGGTGAAAAACTGTTTTTT
TRBV18	.	TRBJ1-1	few	CASSRSGLDIIEAFF	TGTGCCAGCTCACGCTCCGGCTTGGACATCATTGAAGCTTTCTTT
TRBV7-2	.	TRBJ2-3	.	CASSLALAMSTDTQYF	TGTGCCAGCAGCTTAGCCTTGGCAATGAGCACAGATACGCAGTATTTT
TRBV10-3	.	TRBJ1-1	.	CAISESKRVDEAFF	TGTGCCATCAGTGAGTCGAAGAGGGTAGATGAAGCTTTCTTT
TRBV7-2	TRBD1	TRBJ2-1	.	CASSLGGQGVQFF	TGTGCCAGCAGCTTAGGCGGGCAGGGGGTGCAGTTCTTC
TRBV29-1	.	TRBJ2-1	.	CSVDDGSHNEQFF	TGCAGCGTTGACGACGGATCGCACAATGAGCAGTTCTTC
TRBV28	.	TRBJ1-5	.	CASSSPTWGTSSSNQPQHF	TGTGCCAGCAGTTCCCCCACGTGGGGGACCAGCTCTAGCAATCAGCCCCAGCATTTT
TRBV29-1	TRBD1	TRBJ1-2	.	CSVDLGQGPYNYGYTF	TGCAGCGTTGATTTGGGACAGGGCCCCTACAACTACGGCTACACCTTC
TRBV11-1	TRBD1	TRBJ1-5	.	CASSLADRSFGNQPQHF	TGTGCCAGCAGCTTAGCGGACAGGTCCTTTGGCAATCAGCCCCAGCATTTT
TRBV6-5	TRBD1	TRBJ2-7	.	CASSYATGGYEQYF	TGTGCCAGCAGTTACGCGACAGGGGGCTACGAGCAGTACTTC
TRBV7-9	.	TRBJ2-1	once	CASSFSRQYNEQFF	TGTGCCAGCAGCTTTAGTCGACAGTACAATGAGCAGTTCTTC
TRBV28	.	TRBJ2-7	.	CASSIDRNEQYF	TGTGCCAGCAGTATCGACAGGAACGAGCAGTACTTC
TRBV11-2	TRBD2	TRBJ2-7	.	CASSPGLAGFYEQYF	TGTGCCAGCAGCCCTGGACTAGCGGGCTTTTACGAGCAGTACTTC
TRBV29-1	.	TRBJ2-1	.	CSVKYSSYNEQFF	TGCAGCGTTAAGTATAGCTCCTACAATGAGCAGTTCTTC
TRBV6-2/TRBV6-3	.	TRBJ2-7	few	CASSNSDAYEQYF	TGTGCCAGCAGTAATTCAGACGCCTACGAGCAGTACTTC
TRBV19	.	TRBJ1-5	once	CASTTTGQPQHF	TGTGCCAGTACTACTACTGGTCAGCCCCAGCATTTT
TRBV2	.	TRBJ2-1	.	CASSEVEDEQFF	TGTGCCAGCAGTGAAGTTGAGGATGAGCAGTTCTTC
TRBV21-1	.	TRBJ1-6	.	CASSKGTDNSPLHF	TGTGCCAGCAGCAAAGGGACAGATAATTCACCCCTCCACTTT
TRBV29-1	TRBD1	TRBJ2-7	.	CSVRTGFSYEQYF	TGCAGCGTCAGGACAGGATTTTCCTACGAGCAGTACTTC
TRBV11-1	.	TRBJ2-3	.	CASSFPRGEPPGTDTQYF	TGTGCCAGCAGCTTCCCCCGGGGCGAACCTCCCGGCACAGATACGCAGTATTTT
TRBV27	.	TRBJ2-6	.	CASSFSSGANVLTF	TGTGCCAGCAGCTTCAGCTCTGGGGCCAACGTCCTGACTTTC
TRBV4-1	.	TRBJ2-7	.	CASSQDGVGSSSYEQYF	TGCGCCAGCAGCCAAGATGGGGTGGGTTCGAGCTCCTACGAGCAGTACTTC
TRBV12-3/TRBV12-4	.	TRBJ2-3	.	CASILLGNADTQYF	TGTGCCAGCATTCTCCTGGGGAATGCAGATACGCAGTATTTT
TRBV4-3	.	TRBJ2-1	.	CASSQESTGAPYNEQFF	TGCGCCAGCAGCCAAGAAAGTACGGGAGCCCCCTACAATGAGCAGTTCTTC
TRBV28	TRBD1	TRBJ2-7	.	CASSPRGQSYEQYF	TGTGCCAGCAGCCCCCGGGGACAGTCCTACGAGCAGTACTTC
TRBV5-4	.	TRBJ2-3	.	CASSSFRGTDTQYF	TGTGCCAGCAGCTCTTTCCGTGGTACAGATACGCAGTATTTT
TRBV28	.	TRBJ2-3	.	CASSPRSVGGPSTDTQYF	TGTGCCAGCAGCCCCCGAAGTGTGGGGGGGCCGAGCACAGATACGCAGTATTTT